Each of the 2 T cell receptor beta chains below was sequenced from the same sample in a study of CD8 T cells in ankylosing spondylitis. TCRdb used MiXCR to reprocess the 5' RACE reads, holding one entry per CDR3 protein. Among some 200,000 distinct CDR3 sequences listed, more than 25% were seen once. Sequenced input: blood, either unsorted or a sorted T cell fraction (not recorded which). These receptor sequences come from a male donor with ankylosing spondylitis or in good health (not recorded which).

V and J are TRBV20-1 and TRBJ1-2; D possibly corresponds to TRBD1 (5 bases). CDR3 length: 11 residues. Germline values: CDR1 DFQATT, CDR2 SNEGSKA (reference sequence). V lost 6 bases to trimming and J lost 8 bases, with 13 bases between them. Written as DNA, the CDR3 is TGCAGTGCCCTCGGGGACGGAGGCTACACCTTC. This codes for CSALGDGGYTF.

This clonotype came up a few times. The chain carries TRBV29-1 and TRBJ2-7; D is possibly TRBD2 (6 bases). The CDR3 extends over 11 amino acids. V lost 7 bases, J lost 3 bases, and 10 bases lay in between. The V gene's germline CDR1 is SQVTM and CDR2 ANQGSEA. In DNA, the CDR3 is TGCAGCGCTCGGGACTTCTACGAGCAGTACTTC. It is translated as CSARDFYEQYF.